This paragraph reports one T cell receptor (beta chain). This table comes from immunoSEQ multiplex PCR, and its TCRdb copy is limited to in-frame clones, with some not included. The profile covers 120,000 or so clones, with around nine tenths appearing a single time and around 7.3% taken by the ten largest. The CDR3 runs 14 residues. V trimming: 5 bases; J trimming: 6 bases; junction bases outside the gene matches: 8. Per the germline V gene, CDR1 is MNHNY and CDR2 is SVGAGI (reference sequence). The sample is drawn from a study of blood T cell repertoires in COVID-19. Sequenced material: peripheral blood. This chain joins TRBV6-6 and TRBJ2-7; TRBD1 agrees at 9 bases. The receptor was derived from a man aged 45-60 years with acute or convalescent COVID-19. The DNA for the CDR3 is TGTGCCAGCAGTCCAAGTGACAGGGGGGTCGAGCAGTACTTC. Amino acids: CASSPSDRGVEQYF.